Listed below are T cell receptor beta chains from one sample, sequenced in a study of shared clonotypes between healthy human individuals. Profiling relied on immunoSEQ multiplex PCR, and the TCRdb table lists in-frame clones only, not all of them. In the table there are about half a million clones, around 79% of which are singletons. Specimen: PBMCs. The origin of the receptors is a woman aged 40 to 49 in good health. Some clones in this sample may be carry-over from other donors' samples. Both conserved end residues are part of each CDR3. D genes are given only for firm matches. Size values are once, few and many counts, or a class for expanded clones, and some rows have none.

j_gene: TRBJ2-3; v_gene: TRBV6-6; d_gene: .; abundance: .; CDR3nt: TGTGCCAGCAACCGCGCTTGGACAGATACGCAGTATTTT; CDR3aa: CASNRAWTDTQYF
j_gene: TRBJ2-3; v_gene: TRBV11-3; d_gene: .; abundance: .; CDR3nt: TGTGCCAGCAGCTTGAACACAGATACGCAGTATTTT; CDR3aa: CASSLNTDTQYF
j_gene: TRBJ2-7; v_gene: TRBV7-3; d_gene: .; abundance: .; CDR3nt: TGTGCCAGCAGCTTCCTGGAGTACCCCACGACTACACAGGAATACGAGCAGTACTTC; CDR3aa: CASSFLEYPTTTQEYEQYF
j_gene: TRBJ2-1; v_gene: TRBV7-2; d_gene: .; abundance: .; CDR3nt: TGTGCCAGCAGCTTATATGCAGACTCCCGATACAATGAGCAGTTCTTC; CDR3aa: CASSLYADSRYNEQFF
j_gene: TRBJ1-1; v_gene: TRBV2; d_gene: TRBD1; abundance: .; CDR3nt: TGTGCCAGCAATCCACAGGGGGCCGGCACTGAAGCTTTCTTT; CDR3aa: CASNPQGAGTEAFF
j_gene: TRBJ2-7; v_gene: TRBV5-6; d_gene: TRBD1; abundance: .; CDR3nt: TGTGCCAGCAGCTGGACAGGGACCTACTACGAGCAGTACTTC; CDR3aa: CASSWTGTYYEQYF
j_gene: TRBJ2-7; v_gene: TRBV23-1; d_gene: .; abundance: .; CDR3nt: TGCGCCAGCAGTCCGCGACTGGTCTCCTACGAGCAGTACTTC; CDR3aa: CASSPRLVSYEQYF
j_gene: TRBJ2-2; v_gene: TRBV7-3; d_gene: .; abundance: once; CDR3nt: TGTGCCAGCAGCTACCCATCCGGGGAGCTGTTTTTT; CDR3aa: CASSYPSGELFF
j_gene: TRBJ2-5; v_gene: TRBV9; d_gene: TRBD2; abundance: .; CDR3nt: TGTGCCAGCAGCCCTACGAGCGGGAGGGCCGGGGAGACCCAGTACTTC; CDR3aa: CASSPTSGRAGETQYF
j_gene: TRBJ1-1; v_gene: TRBV18; d_gene: .; abundance: .; CDR3nt: TGTGCCAGCTCACCGACAGTGGGAGACACTGAAGCTTTCTTT; CDR3aa: CASSPTVGDTEAFF
j_gene: TRBJ2-2; v_gene: TRBV4-2; d_gene: TRBD1; abundance: .; CDR3nt: TGTGCCAGCAGCCAAGATCTAAGGTCAGGGGGCACCGGGGAGCTGTTTTTT; CDR3aa: CASSQDLRSGGTGELFF
j_gene: TRBJ2-1; v_gene: TRBV15; d_gene: TRBD2; abundance: once; CDR3nt: TGTGCCACCAGCAAACCGACTAGCGGGGACTACAATGAGCAGTTCTTC; CDR3aa: CATSKPTSGDYNEQFF
j_gene: TRBJ1-2; v_gene: TRBV5-6; d_gene: .; abundance: .; CDR3nt: TGTGCCAGCAGCCAGAGTACTAACTATGGCTACACCTTC; CDR3aa: CASSQSTNYGYTF
j_gene: TRBJ1-2; v_gene: TRBV19; d_gene: .; abundance: .; CDR3nt: TGTGCCAGTAGTAACCGGGACGGACGTAACTATGGCTACACCTTC; CDR3aa: CASSNRDGRNYGYTF
j_gene: TRBJ2-5; v_gene: TRBV30; d_gene: TRBD2; abundance: .; CDR3nt: TGTGCCTGGGTCCGAAGCGGGAGGCCGGAGGCGACCCAGTACTTC; CDR3aa: CAWVRSGRPEATQYF
j_gene: TRBJ2-1; v_gene: TRBV7-2; d_gene: TRBD2; abundance: few; CDR3nt: TGTGCCAGCAGCTTAGTGAGACTAGCAGTATACAATGAGCAGTTCTTC; CDR3aa: CASSLVRLAVYNEQFF
j_gene: TRBJ2-7; v_gene: TRBV28; d_gene: TRBD1; abundance: .; CDR3nt: TGTGCCAGCACCCCACACAGGGGGCTCTACGAGCAGTACTTC; CDR3aa: CASTPHRGLYEQYF
j_gene: TRBJ2-5; v_gene: TRBV5-1; d_gene: .; abundance: .; CDR3nt: TGTGCCAGCAGCTCAGCCGGGGGCGAAGAGACCCAGTACTTC; CDR3aa: CASSSAGGEETQYF
j_gene: TRBJ2-7; v_gene: TRBV11-2; d_gene: .; abundance: .; CDR3nt: TGTGCCAGCAGCCCTACTCCTGACTTTTACTCCTACGAGCAGTACTTC; CDR3aa: CASSPTPDFYSYEQYF
j_gene: TRBJ2-5; v_gene: TRBV9; d_gene: .; abundance: .; CDR3nt: TGTGCCAGCAGCCCCCGACAGGGGAGGGAGGAGACCCAGTACTTC; CDR3aa: CASSPRQGREETQYF
j_gene: TRBJ2-7; v_gene: TRBV27; d_gene: .; abundance: .; CDR3nt: TGTGCCAGCACCCCCCGCTACGAGCAGTACTTC; CDR3aa: CASTPRYEQYF
j_gene: TRBJ1-3; v_gene: TRBV11-2; d_gene: .; abundance: once; CDR3nt: TGTGCCAGCAGCTTAGGATCCAACTCTGGAAACACCATATATTTT; CDR3aa: CASSLGSNSGNTIYF
j_gene: TRBJ2-2; v_gene: TRBV2; d_gene: TRBD2; abundance: .; CDR3nt: TGTGCCAGCACCCGTAGCGGGAGTGGTTCCGGGGAGCTGTTTTTT; CDR3aa: CASTRSGSGSGELFF
j_gene: TRBJ2-4; v_gene: TRBV28; d_gene: .; abundance: .; CDR3nt: TGTGCCAGCAGTTCCCGGGACCCCCTAGCCAAAAACATTCAGTACTTC; CDR3aa: CASSSRDPLAKNIQYF
j_gene: TRBJ2-7; v_gene: TRBV10-3; d_gene: .; abundance: .; CDR3nt: TGTGCCATCAGGGGGGCCAGCTCCTACGAGCAGTACTTC; CDR3aa: CAIRGASSYEQYF
j_gene: TRBJ2-1; v_gene: TRBV6-7; d_gene: TRBD2; abundance: .; CDR3nt: TGTGCCAGCAAAACTCTAGCGGCTTACTCCTACAATGAGCAGTTCTTC; CDR3aa: CASKTLAAYSYNEQFF
j_gene: TRBJ2-7; v_gene: TRBV7-9; d_gene: .; abundance: .; CDR3nt: TGTGCCAGCAGCCCGGGCCCCCCCGCTAACGAGCAGTACTTC; CDR3aa: CASSPGPPANEQYF
j_gene: TRBJ1-3; v_gene: TRBV6-5; d_gene: .; abundance: .; CDR3nt: TGTGCCAGCAGTGGGGCAGGAGACTCTGGAAACACCATATATTTT; CDR3aa: CASSGAGDSGNTIYF
j_gene: TRBJ1-1; v_gene: TRBV21-1; d_gene: .; abundance: .; CDR3nt: TGTGCCAGCAGCAAAAAGCGACTCATGAACACTGAAGCTTTCTTT; CDR3aa: CASSKKRLMNTEAFF
j_gene: TRBJ2-6; v_gene: TRBV30; d_gene: .; abundance: .; CDR3nt: TGTGCCTGGGCAGAAGAAGGAGAAGCCCTCTGGGCTGGGGCCAACGTCCTGACTTTC; CDR3aa: CAWAEEGEALWAGANVLTF
j_gene: TRBJ1-2; v_gene: TRBV27; d_gene: .; abundance: .; CDR3nt: TGTGCCAGCAGTTTAGAGCCCGCCATATATGGCTACACCTTC; CDR3aa: CASSLEPAIYGYTF
j_gene: TRBJ1-3; v_gene: TRBV11-2; d_gene: .; abundance: .; CDR3nt: TGTGCCAGCAGCTTGATACAGGGCCCCCGGGAGGGCACCATATATTTT; CDR3aa: CASSLIQGPREGTIYF
j_gene: TRBJ2-7; v_gene: TRBV5-1; d_gene: .; abundance: .; CDR3nt: TGCGCCAGCAGCTTGGTTAGGGGTTTTCTTATCTACGAGCAGTACTTC; CDR3aa: CASSLVRGFLIYEQYF
j_gene: TRBJ1-5; v_gene: TRBV6-4; d_gene: .; abundance: .; CDR3nt: TGTGCCAGCAGTGACGGACGGCCCCGACAGCCCCAGCATTTT; CDR3aa: CASSDGRPRQPQHF
j_gene: TRBJ2-7; v_gene: TRBV19; d_gene: TRBD2; abundance: .; CDR3nt: TGTGCCAGTAGTACTACGACTAGCGGGAGGTACGAGCAGTACTTC; CDR3aa: CASSTTTSGRYEQYF
j_gene: TRBJ2-7; v_gene: TRBV27; d_gene: TRBD2; abundance: .; CDR3nt: TGTGCCAGCAGTATAAGACTAGCGGGCGTCTACGAGCAGTACTTC; CDR3aa: CASSIRLAGVYEQYF
j_gene: TRBJ1-1; v_gene: TRBV2; d_gene: .; abundance: .; CDR3nt: TGTGCCAGCAGTAAGAACCGGGACGGCGGAGGGTCTGAAGCTTTCTTT; CDR3aa: CASSKNRDGGGSEAFF
j_gene: TRBJ2-7; v_gene: TRBV7-2; d_gene: TRBD1; abundance: few; CDR3nt: TGTGCCAGCAGCCTACCGGGACAGGACCTCCTCAAGCAGTACTTC; CDR3aa: CASSLPGQDLLKQYF
j_gene: TRBJ2-7; v_gene: TRBV7-9; d_gene: TRBD2; abundance: .; CDR3nt: TGTGCCAGCAGCTTAGCTAGCGGGAGGGCTATCGAGCAGTACTTC; CDR3aa: CASSLASGRAIEQYF
j_gene: TRBJ1-1; v_gene: TRBV5-1; d_gene: .; abundance: once; CDR3nt: TGCGCCAGCAGCTTGGACAGGCCTAACACTGAAGCTTTCTTT; CDR3aa: CASSLDRPNTEAFF
j_gene: TRBJ2-2; v_gene: TRBV9; d_gene: TRBD2; abundance: .; CDR3nt: TGTGCCAGCCACAACTTCGAAGGGGGCGGACTAGCGGGAGAGATGGCCGGGGAGCTGTTTTTT; CDR3aa: CASHNFEGGGLAGEMAGELFF
j_gene: TRBJ1-3; v_gene: TRBV5-5; d_gene: .; abundance: .; CDR3nt: TGTGCCAGCAGCTTGAAGGCCAGAAACTCTGGAAACACCATATATTTT; CDR3aa: CASSLKARNSGNTIYF
j_gene: TRBJ2-7; v_gene: TRBV5-4; d_gene: .; abundance: .; CDR3nt: TGTGCCAGCAGCCAGAGCAAGACCGGGACTTCCCCCTACGAGCAGTACTTC; CDR3aa: CASSQSKTGTSPYEQYF
j_gene: TRBJ2-4; v_gene: TRBV7-3; d_gene: .; abundance: .; CDR3nt: TGTGCCAGCAGCTTAACGGAGGGAAGCATTCAGTACTTC; CDR3aa: CASSLTEGSIQYF
j_gene: TRBJ2-7; v_gene: TRBV15; d_gene: .; abundance: .; CDR3nt: TGTGCCACCAGCCCGGGGGCGTCCTACGAGCAGTACTTC; CDR3aa: CATSPGASYEQYF
j_gene: TRBJ1-1; v_gene: TRBV21-1; d_gene: .; abundance: .; CDR3nt: TGTGCCAGCTCCAGGAGAACAGCGATTCCCCCCGGGAACACTGAAGCTTTCTTT; CDR3aa: CASSRRTAIPPGNTEAFF
j_gene: TRBJ2-7; v_gene: TRBV10-3; d_gene: TRBD1; abundance: .; CDR3nt: TGTGCCATCAGTGAGTCAGGCGACAGGGGGGACTACGAGCAGTACTTC; CDR3aa: CAISESGDRGDYEQYF
j_gene: TRBJ2-3; v_gene: TRBV6-4; d_gene: .; abundance: .; CDR3nt: TGTGCCAGCTCCCGATCTAGCACAGATACGCAGTATTTT; CDR3aa: CASSRSSTDTQYF
j_gene: TRBJ2-5; v_gene: TRBV7-8; d_gene: .; abundance: .; CDR3nt: TGTGCCAGCACCCTTGGGTACCAAGAGACCCAGTACTTC; CDR3aa: CASTLGYQETQYF
j_gene: TRBJ2-7; v_gene: TRBV7-8; d_gene: TRBD1; abundance: .; CDR3nt: TGTGCCAGCATCCAGGGACGGAACAGGGGACAGGGGGAGCAGTACTTC; CDR3aa: CASIQGRNRGQGEQYF
j_gene: TRBJ1-1; v_gene: TRBV18; d_gene: .; abundance: .; CDR3nt: TGTGCCAGCTCACCTCGCCCCACCGGGAAGAACACTGAAGCTTTCTTT; CDR3aa: CASSPRPTGKNTEAFF
j_gene: TRBJ2-5; v_gene: TRBV5-4; d_gene: .; abundance: once; CDR3nt: TGTGCCAGCAGCTTGGGGACATTACAAGAGACCCAGTACTTC; CDR3aa: CASSLGTLQETQYF
j_gene: TRBJ1-1; v_gene: TRBV30; d_gene: .; abundance: few; CDR3nt: TGTGCCTGGAGTGTAAACAGGGAGGACACTGAAGCTTTCTTT; CDR3aa: CAWSVNREDTEAFF
j_gene: TRBJ2-7; v_gene: TRBV6-5; d_gene: TRBD2; abundance: .; CDR3nt: TGTGCCAGCAGTTACGGTAGCGGGAGCTACGAGCAGTACTTC; CDR3aa: CASSYGSGSYEQYF
j_gene: TRBJ2-7; v_gene: TRBV28; d_gene: TRBD1; abundance: .; CDR3nt: TGTGCCAGCACTAAAGGGGGACAGGGTGGCGAGCAGTACTTC; CDR3aa: CASTKGGQGGEQYF